Each of the 4 T cell receptor beta chains below was sequenced from the same sample in a study of blood T cell repertoires in COVID-19. Generated by immunoSEQ multiplex PCR, the TCRdb table keeps only in-frame clones and is missing some. The table includes about 86,000 clones, around four fifths detected once. Specimen: peripheral blood. The receptors shown here come from a middle-aged man with acute or convalescent COVID-19.

The chain has TRBV6-5 and TRBJ2-7; 7 nucleotides align to TRBD1. The CDR3 length is 14 residues. Germline CDR1 and CDR2: MNHEY and SVGAGI. After removal of 5 bases from V and 2 bases from J, the junction contained 6 bases not matched to a gene. CDR3 loop: CASSNAGTAYEQYF. DNA of the CDR3: TGTGCCAGCAGTAACGCCGGGACAGCCTACGAGCAGTACTTC.

The chain uses TRBV3-1 (or the pseudogene TRBV3-2) and TRBJ1-1; TRBD1 matches at 9 bases. This CDR3 has 14 residues. Germline V CDR1 and CDR2: LGHDT, YNNKEL (reference sequence). Trimming at V came to 3 bases and at J to 5 bases, leaving 4 bases not matched to a gene. The CDR3: CASSHGQGKTEAFF. CDR3 nucleotides: TGTGCCAGCAGCCACGGACAGGGGAAAACTGAAGCTTTCTTT.

This chain joins TRBV9 and TRBJ1-3; no firm D call. Trimming cost V 1 base and J 3 bases, with 8 bases left between them. Germline values: CDR1 SGDLS, CDR2 YYNGEE. CDR3 length: 14 amino acids. The CDR3 is CASSVSGVGNTIYF. As DNA, the CDR3 is TGTGCCAGCAGCGTATCCGGGGTTGGAAACACCATATATTTT.

V gene TRBV21-1 combines with J gene TRBJ1-1; the table's D call, TRBD1, has no DNA check behind it. TRBV21-1 counts as a pseudogene. CDR3 length: 14 residues. The CDR3 protein is CASSNPGQPTEAFF. The CDR3 bases are TGTGCCAGCAGCAACCCTGGGCAGCCCACTGAAGCTTTCTTT.